A single sample gave rise to the 6 T cell receptor beta chains below, sequenced in a study of cytomegalovirus exposure and HLA in healthy donors. The PCR employed 60 Vbeta primers together with 13 Jbeta primers. The assay was immunoSEQ multiplex PCR, and TCRdb's table has in-frame clones only and misses some. The data contain 100,000 to 120,000 clones, approximately 81% of them singletons. Sequences were obtained from PBMCs. These receptors came from a man aged 25 to 40 in good health and CMV-seronegative.

The chain joins TRBV5-6 to TRBJ2-1; D is perhaps TRBD2 (6 bases). V lost 4 bases and J lost 15, with 23 bases in between. CDR1 is SGHDT, CDR2 YYEEEE, per germline. This CDR3 region has 14 residues. The CDR3 DNA reads as TGTGCCAGCAGCATTACCGGGACTCGGAACCGGCTGTTCTTC. It specifies CASSITGTRNRLFF.

This rearrangement joins TRBV10-1 to TRBJ2-7; TRBD1 agrees at 8 bases. V lost 3 bases and J lost 4; bases outside the gene matches: 8. Germline CDR1 and CDR2: WNHNN and SYGVQD (reference sequence). The CDR3 contains 15 residues. The CDR3 bases are TGCGCCAGCAGTGATCAATGGACAGGGCGGTACGAGCAGTACTTC. It encodes CASSDQWTGRYEQYF.

V and J are TRBV7-2 and TRBJ2-7; TRBD1 is a possible D gene (5 bases). The germline CDR1 and CDR2 sequences are SGHTA and FQGNSA. The germline V and J ends were trimmed by 5 bases and 2 bases, with 16 bases remaining between them. There are 15 residues in the CDR3. The CDR3 reads CASSHYVQGPYEQYF. The CDR3 coding sequence is TGTGCCAGCAGCCACTACGTGCAGGGTCCCTACGAGCAGTACTTC.

V is TRBV23-1 and J is TRBJ1-5; 8 nucleotides align to TRBD1. TRBV23-1 is an ORF for which the function is uncertain. Germline trimming cut 2 bases from V and 2 bases from J; bases unmatched to any gene: 8. This CDR3 is 17 amino acids long. CDR3 in amino acids: CASSQPARGQGNQPQHF. CDR3 nucleotide sequence: TGCGCCAGCAGTCAACCCGCCCGGGGACAGGGCAATCAGCCCCAGCATTTT.

This clone was detected only once. The rearrangement uses TRBV27 and TRBJ2-1, with 10 bases aligning to TRBD1. CDR1 and CDR2 (germline): MNHEY, SMNVEV (reference sequence). The CDR3 consists of 17 residues. Losses at the gene ends were 2 bases for V and 10 bases for J; bases not matched to a gene: 14. CDR3 DNA: TGTGCCAGCAGTTTAACTACCGGGACAGGGGTACTAGGAGAGCAGTTCTTC. This gives the protein CASSLTTGTGVLGEQFF.

The rearrangement joins TRBV19 to TRBJ2-7; 9 bases align to TRBD1. The germline gives CDR1 LNHDA, CDR2 SQIVND (reference sequence). The CDR3 totals 15 residues. J was trimmed by 3 bases and V by 2 bases; bases with no gene match: 5. The CDR3 nucleotides are TGTGCCAGTAGTATATATCCGGGACAGGGCTACGAGCAGTACTTC. Translating it yields CASSIYPGQGYEQYF.